The 10 T cell receptor beta chains listed next were all sequenced from one sample in a study of blood T cell repertoires in COVID-19. Method: immunoSEQ multiplex PCR; TCRdb's copy keeps in-frame clones and lacks some. This sample yields fewer than 300,000 clones, of which about nine tenths are seen a single time; about 1.1% belongs to the top ten. Sequencing was done on a sample of PBMCs or T cells enriched from blood (not recorded which). The source of these receptors is a woman in her twenties or thirties who had recovered from COVID-19.

This chain joins TRBV9 and TRBJ1-2; a weak D match, TRBD1 (6 bases). V dropped 4 bases and J dropped 2 bases, with 12 bases sitting between them. The CDR3 runs 14 residues. CDR1 and CDR2 from the germline V gene are SGDLS and YYNGEE. CDR3 nucleotides: TGTGCCAGCAGCCAGTACGGACAGAACTATGGCTACACCTTC. Protein product: CASSQYGQNYGYTF. Full variable domain (missing parts from reference TRBV9 and TRBJ1-2): DSGVTQTPKHLITATGQRVTLRCSPRSGDLSVYWYQQSLDQGLQFLIQYYNGEERAKGNILERFSAQQFPDLHSELNLSSLELGDSALYFCASSQYGQNYGYTFGSGTRLTVV.

This clone was detected once. The chain is built from TRBV18 and TRBJ1-2; 10 bases are shared with TRBD1. The CDR3 extends over 17 amino acids. Germline CDR1 KGHSH, CDR2 LQKENI. With 4 bases clipped from V and 6 bases from J, the junction kept 14 bases outside the gene matches. The CDR3 DNA reads as TGTGCCAGCTCACGAGAGACAGGGGGCCTTGAAGTAGATGGCTACACCTTC. Protein sequence: CASSRETGGLEVDGYTF.

This clone was seen just once. This rearrangement joins TRBV7-2 to TRBJ2-7; 8 bases fit TRBD1. The trim removed 6 bases at V and 2 bases at J, leaving 3 bases unmatched. Germline V lookup: CDR1 SGHTA, CDR2 FQGNSA. The CDR3 is 13 residues long. The CDR3 region has the DNA TGTGCCAGCAGTCCACAGGGGGCCTACGAGCAGTACTTC. Residues: CASSPQGAYEQYF.

V gene TRBV5-1 combines with J gene TRBJ2-5; 7 bases map to TRBD1. The CDR3 is made up of 14 amino acids. The V and J ends lost 0 bases and 5 bases, in that order; junction bases with no gene match: 4. Germline CDR1 is SGHRS and CDR2 is YFSETQ. The CDR3 sequence: CASSLDRGRETQYF. CDR3 DNA: TGCGCCAGCAGCTTGGACAGGGGTCGGGAGACCCAGTACTTC.

The chain uses TRBV19 and TRBJ2-7, with 8 bases fitting TRBD1. This CDR3 is 15 amino acids long. The J segment lost 1 base and the V segment lost 6 bases, leaving 8 bases of the junction unmatched. The germline V gene encodes CDR1 LNHDA and CDR2 SQIVND (reference sequence). CDR3 in amino acids: CASRRTGTGSYEQYF. The DNA for the CDR3 is TGTGCCAGTAGACGAACCGGGACAGGATCCTACGAGCAGTACTTC.

The rearrangement links TRBV24-1 to TRBJ2-2; D possibly corresponds to TRBD2 (5 bases). This CDR3 region has 13 residues. Trimming cost V 9 bases and J 3 bases, with 10 bases left between them. Germline loops: CDR1 KGHDR, CDR2 SFDVKD. CDR3 amino acids: CATRTGYTGELFF. The CDR3 coding sequence is TGTGCCACCCGGACGGGGTACACCGGGGAGCTGTTTTTT.

DNA of the CDR3: TGTGCCAGCAGTGGCACAGAAGAGACCCAGTACTTC. This encodes CASSGTEETQYF. The chain recombines TRBV2 with TRBJ2-5, with D hard to call. From germline, CDR1 is SNHLY and CDR2 FYNNEI. This CDR3 has 12 residues. V was shortened by 4 bases and J by 3 bases, with 6 bases between the two germline ends.

The chain is built from TRBV3-1 (or the pseudogene TRBV3-2) and TRBJ2-1; 7 bases agree with TRBD2. The CDR3 totals 19 residues. Trimming removed 0 bases from V and 4 bases from J; junction bases left unmatched: 15. Germline loops: CDR1 LGHDT, CDR2 YNNKEL (reference sequence). This CDR3 is CASSQDILVASGRYNEQFF. In DNA form, the CDR3 reads TGTGCCAGCAGCCAAGATATATTAGTGGCTAGCGGCCGTTACAATGAGCAGTTCTTC.

J is TRBJ2-3 and V is TRBV9, with 12 bases fitting TRBD2. The CDR3 spans 16 residues. J lost 5 bases, V lost 4 bases, and 8 bases had no gene match. Germline V gene sequence: CDR1 SGDLS, CDR2 YYNGEE. In DNA, the CDR3 is TGTGCCAGCAGCCCCCGACTAGCGGGAGATGGAGATACGCAGTATTTT. This encodes CASSPRLAGDGDTQYF.

V gene TRBV7-2 combines with J gene TRBJ2-1, with D unclear. Germline-derived CDR1 and CDR2 are SGHTA and FQGNSA. Trimming shortened V by 1 base and J by 9 bases, and 7 bases separated the two germline ends. The CDR3 has 12 amino acids. The CDR3 region is CASSLGFSEQFF. The CDR3 coding sequence is TGTGCCAGCAGCTTAGGTTTCAGTGAGCAGTTCTTC. Full variable domain (missing parts from reference TRBV7-2 and TRBJ2-1): GAGVSQSPSNKVTEKGKDVELRCDPISGHTALYWYRQSLGQGLEFLIYFQGNSAPDKSGLPSDRFSAERTGGSVSTLTIQRTQQEDSAVYLCASSLGFSEQFFGPGTRLTVL.